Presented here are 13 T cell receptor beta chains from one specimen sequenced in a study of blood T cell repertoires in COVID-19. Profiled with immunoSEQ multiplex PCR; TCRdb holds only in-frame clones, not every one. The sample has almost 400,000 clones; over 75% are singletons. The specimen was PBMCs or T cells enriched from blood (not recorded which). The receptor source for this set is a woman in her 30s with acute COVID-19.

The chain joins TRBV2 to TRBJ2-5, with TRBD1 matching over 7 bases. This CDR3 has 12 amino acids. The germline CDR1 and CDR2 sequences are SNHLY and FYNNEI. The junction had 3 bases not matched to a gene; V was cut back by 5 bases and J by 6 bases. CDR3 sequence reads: CASSRDSQTQYF. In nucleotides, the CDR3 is TGTGCCAGCAGTAGGGACAGCCAGACCCAGTACTTC.

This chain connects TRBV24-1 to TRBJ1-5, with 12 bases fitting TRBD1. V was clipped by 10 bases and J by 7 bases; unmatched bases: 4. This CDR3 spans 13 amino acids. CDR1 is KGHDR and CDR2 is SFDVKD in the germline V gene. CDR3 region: CATGTGGGQPQHF. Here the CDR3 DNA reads TGTGCCACGGGGACAGGGGGCGGGCAGCCCCAGCATTTT.

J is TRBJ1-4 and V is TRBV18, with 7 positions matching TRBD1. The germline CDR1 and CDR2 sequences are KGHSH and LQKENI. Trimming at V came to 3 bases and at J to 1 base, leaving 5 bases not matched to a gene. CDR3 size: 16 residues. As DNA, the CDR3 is TGTGCCAGCTCACCCACAGCAGGGGGAACTAATGAAAAACTGTTTTTT. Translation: CASSPTAGGTNEKLFF. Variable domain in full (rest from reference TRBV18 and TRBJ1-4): NAGVMQNPRHLVRRRGQEARLRCSPMKGHSHVYWYRQLPEEGLKFMVYLQKENIIDESGMPKERFSAEFPKEGPSILRIQQVVRGDSAAYFCASSPTAGGTNEKLFFGSGTQLSVL.

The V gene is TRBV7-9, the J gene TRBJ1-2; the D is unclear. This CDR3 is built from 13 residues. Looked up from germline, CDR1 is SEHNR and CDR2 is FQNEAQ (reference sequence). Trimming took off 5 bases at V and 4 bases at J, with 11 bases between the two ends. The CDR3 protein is CASSNKGGYGYTF. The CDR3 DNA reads TGTGCCAGCAGCAATAAAGGAGGCTATGGCTACACCTTC.

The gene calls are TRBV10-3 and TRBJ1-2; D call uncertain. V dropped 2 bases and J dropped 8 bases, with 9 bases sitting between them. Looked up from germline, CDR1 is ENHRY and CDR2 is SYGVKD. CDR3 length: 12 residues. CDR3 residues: CAISEGEEGYTF. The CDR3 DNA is TGTGCCATCAGTGAGGGGGAGGAGGGCTACACCTTC.

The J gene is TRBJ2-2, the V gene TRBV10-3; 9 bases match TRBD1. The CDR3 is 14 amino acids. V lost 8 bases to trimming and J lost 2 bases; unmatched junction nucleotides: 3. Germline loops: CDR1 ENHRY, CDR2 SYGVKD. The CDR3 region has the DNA TGTGCCATCTGGACAGGGGACAACACCGGGGAGCTGTTTTTT. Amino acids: CAIWTGDNTGELFF.

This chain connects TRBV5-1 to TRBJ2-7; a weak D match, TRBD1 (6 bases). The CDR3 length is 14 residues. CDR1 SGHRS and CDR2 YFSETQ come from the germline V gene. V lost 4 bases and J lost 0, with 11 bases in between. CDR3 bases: TGCGCCAGCAGCGACGGACAGAGCTCCTACGAGCAGTACTTC. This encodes CASSDGQSSYEQYF.

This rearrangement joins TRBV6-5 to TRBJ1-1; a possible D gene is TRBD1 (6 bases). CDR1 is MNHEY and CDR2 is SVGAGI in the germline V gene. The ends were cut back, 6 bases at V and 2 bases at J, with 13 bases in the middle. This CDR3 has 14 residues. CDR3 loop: CASSYGTPNTEAFF. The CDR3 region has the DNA TGTGCCAGCAGCTACGGGACACCCAACACTGAAGCTTTCTTT.

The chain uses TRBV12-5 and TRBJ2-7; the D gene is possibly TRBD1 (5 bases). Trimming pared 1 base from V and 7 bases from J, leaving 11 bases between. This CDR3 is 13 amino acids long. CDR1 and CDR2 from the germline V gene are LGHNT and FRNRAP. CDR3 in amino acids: CASGLDTGREQYF. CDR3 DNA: TGTGCTAGTGGTTTGGACACAGGCAGGGAGCAGTACTTC. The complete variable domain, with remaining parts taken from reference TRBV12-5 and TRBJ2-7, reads DARVTQTPRHKVTEMGQEVTMRCQPILGHNTVFWYRQTMMQGLELLAYFRNRAPLDDSGMPKDRFSAEMPDATLATLKIQPSEPRDSAVYFCASGLDTGREQYFGPGTRLTVT.

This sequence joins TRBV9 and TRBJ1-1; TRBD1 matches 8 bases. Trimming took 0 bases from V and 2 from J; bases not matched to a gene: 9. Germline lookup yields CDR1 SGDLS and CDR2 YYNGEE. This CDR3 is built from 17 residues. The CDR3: CASSVDGAGGLNTEAFF. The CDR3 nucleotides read TGTGCCAGCAGCGTAGACGGGGCAGGGGGCCTTAACACTGAAGCTTTCTTT.

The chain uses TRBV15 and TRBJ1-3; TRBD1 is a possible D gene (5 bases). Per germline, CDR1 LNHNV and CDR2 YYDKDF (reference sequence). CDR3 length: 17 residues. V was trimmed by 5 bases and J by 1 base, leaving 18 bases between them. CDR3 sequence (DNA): TGTGCCACCAGCCTAGGATCAGGGCGTGGATCTGGAAACACCATATATTTT. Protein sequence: CATSLGSGRGSGNTIYF.

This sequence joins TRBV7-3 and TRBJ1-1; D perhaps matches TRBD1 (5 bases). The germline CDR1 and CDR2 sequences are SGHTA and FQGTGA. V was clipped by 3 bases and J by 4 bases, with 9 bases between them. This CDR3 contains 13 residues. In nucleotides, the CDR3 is TGTGCCAGCAGCTTTTATGACAGCACTGAAGCTTTCTTT. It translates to CASSFYDSTEAFF.

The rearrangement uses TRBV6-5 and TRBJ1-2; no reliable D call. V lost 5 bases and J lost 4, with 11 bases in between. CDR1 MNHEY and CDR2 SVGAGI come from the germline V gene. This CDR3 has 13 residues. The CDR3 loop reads CASSPQTSYGYTF. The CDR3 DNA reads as TGTGCCAGCAGTCCCCAGACATCCTATGGCTACACCTTC.